This T cell receptor (beta chain) was retrieved from a study of T cell responses to AZD1222 COVID-19 vaccine. The V end was cut by 3 bases, the J end by 6 bases, with 3 bases between. The CDR3 spans 11 residues. Per germline, CDR1 PRHDT and CDR2 FYEKMQ (reference sequence). Data came from immunoSEQ multiplex PCR; TCRdb stores just in-frame clones and leaves some out. The sample has about 130,000 clones, 80% to 95% seen once. The source material was peripheral blood, sampled 28 days after the second AZD1222 dose. The J gene is TRBJ2-1, the V gene TRBV13, with D unresolved. The clonotype originates from an adult who received the AZD1222 COVID-19 vaccine. CDR3 coding DNA: TGTGCCAGCAGCTTGGCCAATGAGCAGTTCTTC. Encoded protein: CASSLANEQFF.